This T cell receptor beta chain was recovered during a study of blood T cell repertoires in COVID-19. The wider study: Sites across the United States, Italy and Spain contributed samples from acute and convalescent COVID-19. PBMCs, B-cell-depleted T cells, or T cells were the source of the cDNA or gDNA that made up the material.

The length of the CDR3 is 13 residues. CDR1 and CDR2 (germline): MNHEY, SMNVEV (reference sequence). Trimming removed 3 bases at V and 3 bases at J, with 8 bases between. Methods used by the authors: The authors estimated nucleated cell counts from reference gene primer amplification. Sequencing used immunoSEQ multiplex PCR; TCRdb keeps in-frame clones, though not all of them. That table gives V, J and clone size, and the DNA gave D and trimming. The data show about 410,000 clones, 80% to 90% seen once. The rearrangement uses TRBV27 and TRBJ1-1; unclear D gene. The TCR was taken from a woman between 25 and 40 years old with active or convalescent COVID-19. The sequenced sample was peripheral blood. CDR3 residues: CASSFGSDTEAFF. DNA for the CDR3: TGTGCCAGCAGTTTCGGGTCGGACACTGAAGCTTTCTTT.